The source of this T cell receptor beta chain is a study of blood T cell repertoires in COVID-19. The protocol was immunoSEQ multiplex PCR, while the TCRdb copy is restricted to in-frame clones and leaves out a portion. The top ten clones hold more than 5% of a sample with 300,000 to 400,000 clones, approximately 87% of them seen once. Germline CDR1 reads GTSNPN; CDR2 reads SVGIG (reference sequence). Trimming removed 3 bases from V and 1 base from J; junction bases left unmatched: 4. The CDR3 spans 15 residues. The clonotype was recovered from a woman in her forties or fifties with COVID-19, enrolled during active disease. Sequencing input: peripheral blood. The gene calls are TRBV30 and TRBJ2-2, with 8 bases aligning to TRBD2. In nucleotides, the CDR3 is TGTGCCTGGAGGCCCGGGACTAGGAACACCGGGGAGCTGTTTTTT. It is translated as CAWRPGTRNTGELFF.